This entry lists 8 T cell receptor beta chains sequenced from one sample in a study of early T cells in non-severe SARS-CoV-2 infection. TCRdb reprocessed the 5' RACE reads with MiXCR, giving one entry per CDR3 protein. The table has over 70,000 distinct CDR3 sequences, 13% to 15% seen once. Source: whole blood, taken at baseline. Receptor source: an adult who was a healthcare worker with PCR-confirmed SARS-CoV-2 infection or an uninfected control (not recorded which).

In its sample, this clonotype was seen a few times. This chain links TRBV10-3 with TRBJ1-4; tentatively, D is TRBD1 (6 bases). The CDR3 totals 14 residues. V dropped 6 bases and J dropped 8 bases, with 16 bases sitting between them. CDR1 is ENHRY, CDR2 SYGVKD, per germline. CDR3 bases: TGTGCCATCAGCGGGGGGCTCAACTCGGAAAAACTGTTTTTT. As protein: CAISGGLNSEKLFF.

In its sample, this clonotype was seen once. The rearrangement joins TRBV7-9 to TRBJ2-3, with 8 bases aligning to TRBD1. This CDR3 is 16 amino acids long. Germline lookup yields CDR1 SEHNR and CDR2 FQNEAQ (reference sequence). The junction had 8 bases not matched to a gene; V was cut back by 4 bases and J by 2 bases. CDR3 DNA: TGTGCCAGCAGCTATCGAGACAGGGGATCCACAGATACGCAGTATTTT. It is translated as CASSYRDRGSTDTQYF.

This clonotype was detected many times. The chain uses TRBV7-6 and TRBJ2-2, with a tentative D call TRBD2 (6 bases). The CDR3 has 16 amino acids. The germline V gene has CDR1 SGHVS and CDR2 FNYEAQ. Trimming left V 5 bases short and J 2 bases short, with 15 bases between. CDR3 amino acids: CASSPTYGRNTGELFF. The CDR3 DNA follows: TGTGCCAGCAGCCCTACTTACGGGAGAAACACCGGGGAGCTGTTTTTT.

The rearrangement joins TRBV29-1 to TRBJ1-2, with D hard to call. The CDR3 has 12 residues. The germline V gene has CDR1 SQVTM and CDR2 ANQGSEA. V lost 6 bases, J lost 4 bases, and 12 bases lay in between. CDR3 nucleotides: TGCAGCGTCGACAAAGGCTTCTATGGCTACACCTTC. Translating it yields CSVDKGFYGYTF.

V is TRBV24-1 and J is TRBJ2-7; D not certain. The CDR3 consists of 12 residues. The V end was cut by 3 bases, the J end by 0 bases, with 2 bases between. In germline, CDR1 is KGHDR, CDR2 SFDVKD. The CDR3 DNA follows: TGTGCCACCAGTGATGACTCCTACGAGCAGTACTTC. It is translated as CATSDDSYEQYF.

The genes are TRBV7-9 and TRBJ2-2; D is undetermined. The CDR3 contains 16 residues. Per germline, CDR1 SEHNR and CDR2 FQNEAQ (reference sequence). V lost 1 base and J 0 bases, leaving 9 bases between the germline ends. CDR3: CASSLEVSPNTGELFF. DNA of the CDR3: TGTGCCAGCAGCTTAGAAGTTAGCCCGAACACCGGGGAGCTGTTTTTT. The variable domain in full, completed from reference TRBV7-9 and TRBJ2-2, reads DTGVSQNPRHKITKRGQNVTFRCDPISEHNRLYWYRQTLGQGPEFLTYFQNEAQLEKSRLLSDRFSAERPKGSFSTLEIQRTEQGDSAMYLCASSLEVSPNTGELFFGEGSRLTVL.

The CDR3 nucleotides read TGTGCCAGCAGCGTCCAGTGGCGGGATGGGGATACGCAGTATTTT. This translates into CASSVQWRDGDTQYF. V gene TRBV21-1 combines with J gene TRBJ2-3; the D call in the table, TRBD2, was not verified against the DNA. TRBV21-1 is marked as a pseudogene. The CDR3 has 15 residues.

By proportion, this clonotype is medium-sized. The chain carries TRBV29-1 and TRBJ2-7, with D maybe TRBD1 (6 bases). V was shortened by 5 bases and J by 1 base, with 9 bases between the two germline ends. This CDR3 spans 12 amino acids. CDR1 SQVTM and CDR2 ANQGSEA come from the germline V gene. CDR3 in DNA: TGCAGCGTTTCCGGGACATCCTACGAGCAGTACTTC. Protein: CSVSGTSYEQYF.